This entry is about one TCR beta chain. At one end the junction does not follow the germline gene, possibly because of a read error. Profiling relied on immunoSEQ multiplex PCR, and the TCRdb table lists in-frame clones only, not all of them. The table has about 180,000 clones, more than 75% seen once. The data were taken from a study of blood T cell repertoires in COVID-19. The receptor's source is a person between 65 and 79 years old with COVID-19, enrolled during active disease. The sample taken for sequencing was peripheral blood.

The CDR3 bases are TGTGTCAGCAGCTTGGGTGTCGGCAGGGATGGTTACGAGCAGTACTTC. Translating it yields CVSSLGVGRDGYEQYF. The chain employs TRBV5-4 and TRBJ2-7, with D possibly TRBD1 on 5 matching bases. This CDR3 region has 16 residues. Germline-derived CDR1 and CDR2 are SGHNT and YYREEE (reference sequence).